This TCR beta chain is drawn from a study of somatic mutations in cytotoxic T cells in rheumatoid arthritis. Study at large: Some V beta antibody-stained T-cell populations were flow-sorted at nearly 100% purity, including V beta1+ cells sequenced for TCRB.

The ends lost 0 bases at V and 2 bases at J; junction bases unmatched: 2. Per germline, CDR1 SGDLS and CDR2 YYNGEE. CDR3 length equals 14 residues. Study-level results: Antigen specificity of the expanded CD8+ clones was not determined.

Some clones are missing from TCRdb's copy, which holds only in-frame ones; the method was immunoSEQ multiplex PCR. Counted here are about 17,000 clones, roughly 80% occurring once; the ten biggest clones make up about 10%. Comment on this clone: The antigen remains undetermined.

The chain links TRBV9 to TRBJ2-7; 7 bases fit TRBD1. The sequenced sample consisted of CD8+ T cells sorted from blood. The receptor's source is an adult with rheumatoid arthritis. The CDR3 sequence is CASSVAGQAYEQYF. For the CDR3, the DNA is TGTGCCAGCAGCGTAGCAGGACAGGCCTACGAGCAGTACTTC.